Listed below are T cell receptor beta chains from one sample, sequenced in a study of blood T cell repertoires in COVID-19. The method was immunoSEQ multiplex PCR; TCRdb's version includes in-frame clones alone and lacks a portion of them. Of some 180,000 clones detected, around four fifths appear once; the ten largest clones hold 6.5% to 9%. The sequencing input was peripheral blood. The receptor set was obtained from a woman aged 40 to 49 with COVID-19, enrolled during active disease. CDR3s include the opening cysteine and the closing phenylalanine or tryptophan. A D gene is named only where the DNA matches it firmly. Clone size is stated in some rows and not others, as once, few, many or a class when expanded.

V gene	J gene	D gene	clone size	CDR3 protein	CDR3 DNA
TRBV9	TRBJ2-5	TRBD1	-	CASSVRDRGWFQETQYF	TGTGCCAGCAGCGTCCGGGACAGGGGATGGTTTCAAGAGACCCAGTACTTC
TRBV4-1	TRBJ1-2	-	-	CASSAIDPGSYGYTF	TGCGCCAGCAGTGCAATTGACCCAGGGTCCTATGGCTACACCTTC
TRBV19	TRBJ1-1	TRBD1	-	CASSRGDRGIREAFF	TGTGCCAGTAGTAGGGGGGACAGGGGTATTAGAGAAGCTTTCTTT
TRBV5-5	TRBJ2-5	TRBD1	-	CASSLGDRGLQETQYF	TGTGCCAGCAGCTTGGGAGACAGGGGGCTCCAAGAGACCCAGTACTTC
TRBV6-5	TRBJ2-2	-	once	CASSYSNSANTGELFF	TGTGCCAGCAGTTACTCGAATAGCGCGAACACCGGGGAGCTGTTTTTT
TRBV10-2	TRBJ2-2	TRBD2	-	CASTGLAGNTGELFF	TGCGCCAGCACGGGACTAGCGGGAAACACCGGGGAGCTGTTTTTT
TRBV19	TRBJ1-1	-	-	CASSVGGLGTEAFF	TGTGCCAGTAGTGTGGGGGGGCTAGGCACTGAAGCTTTCTTT
TRBV5-4	TRBJ1-4	-	-	CASSLDSGTNEKLFF	TGTGCCAGCAGCTTGGACAGTGGGACTAATGAAAAACTGTTTTTT
TRBV5-4	TRBJ2-2	-	-	CASGPPQNTGELFF	TGTGCCAGCGGCCCTCCTCAGAACACCGGGGAGCTGTTTTTT
TRBV6-4	TRBJ1-1	TRBD1	-	CASSPRTGLNTEAFF	TGTGCCAGCAGTCCGCGGACAGGATTGAACACTGAAGCTTTCTTT
TRBV27	TRBJ2-3	-	-	CATWTATDTQYF	TGTGCCACCTGGACAGCCACAGATACGCAGTATTTT
TRBV6-2/TRBV6-3	TRBJ1-5	TRBD1	-	CASSYGTGQPQHF	TGTGCCAGCAGTTACGGGACAGGGCAGCCCCAGCATTTT
TRBV5-5	TRBJ1-4	TRBD1	-	CASSLGLRDRNEKLFF	TGTGCCAGCAGCTTGGGCCTCCGGGACAGGAATGAAAAACTGTTTTTT
TRBV24-1	TRBJ1-5	TRBD1	-	CATSDVTGVSPQHF	TGTGCCACCAGTGATGTCACAGGGGTATCGCCCCAGCATTTT
TRBV5-1	TRBJ2-5	-	-	CASSLSGGQETQYF	TGCGCCAGCAGCTTGTCCGGGGGCCAAGAGACCCAGTACTTC
TRBV9	TRBJ1-4	TRBD1	-	CASSVDPTGATNEKLFF	TGTGCCAGCAGCGTAGACCCTACAGGGGCAACTAATGAAAAACTGTTTTTT
TRBV7-9	TRBJ2-7	TRBD2	-	CASSPGTSGAHYEQYF	TGTGCCAGCAGCCCTGGGACTAGCGGGGCCCACTACGAGCAGTACTTC
TRBV29-1	TRBJ1-4	-	-	CSVDGGGSEKLFF	TGCAGCGTTGACGGCGGGGGTTCTGAAAAACTGTTTTTT
TRBV15	TRBJ2-3	-	once	CATSRGQATRDTQYF	TGTGCCACCAGCAGAGGACAGGCGACTCGGGATACGCAGTATTTT
TRBV7-6	TRBJ1-4	-	-	CASSLRQNEKLFF	TGTGCCAGCAGCTTACGACAGAACGAAAAACTGTTTTTT
TRBV5-3	TRBJ2-7	-	-	CARSLDRDKEYF	TGTGCCAGAAGCCTAGATCGGGATAAGGAGTACTTC
TRBV18	TRBJ2-5	-	once	CASSPSPEGVPKTQYF	TGTGCCAGCTCACCCTCCCCCGAGGGGGTCCCCAAGACCCAGTACTTC
TRBV5-6	TRBJ1-5	-	-	CASSLRTASIMPQHF	TGTGCCAGCAGCTTAAGGACAGCATCGATTATGCCCCAGCATTTT
TRBV10-3	TRBJ1-5	-	once	CATNTGNQPQHF	TGTGCCACCAATACAGGGAATCAGCCCCAGCATTTT
TRBV19	TRBJ2-5	-	-	CASSIQGLKETQYF	TGTGCCAGTAGTATACAGGGGCTCAAAGAGACCCAGTACTTC
TRBV24-1	TRBJ2-3	-	once	CATSVRAGAHTDTQYF	TGTGCCACCAGTGTCAGGGCGGGGGCCCACACAGATACGCAGTATTTT
TRBV6-1	TRBJ1-2	-	-	CASSEGRRNYGYTF	TGTGCCAGCAGTGAAGGACGGAGAAACTATGGCTACACCTTC
TRBV5-1	TRBJ2-7	TRBD1	-	CASSLPGQGVYEQYF	TGCGCCAGCAGCTTACCGGGACAGGGGGTCTACGAGCAGTACTTC
TRBV24-1	TRBJ2-1	-	-	CATQRDNEQFF	TGTGCCACGCAGAGGGACAATGAGCAGTTCTTC
TRBV5-4	TRBJ2-7	TRBD1	-	CASSNPGQGTYEQYF	TGTGCCAGCAGCAATCCCGGACAGGGCACCTACGAGCAGTACTTC
TRBV6-2/TRBV6-3	TRBJ2-3	TRBD2	-	CASSYTSGGADTQYF	TGTGCCAGCAGTTACACTAGCGGGGGGGCAGATACGCAGTATTTT